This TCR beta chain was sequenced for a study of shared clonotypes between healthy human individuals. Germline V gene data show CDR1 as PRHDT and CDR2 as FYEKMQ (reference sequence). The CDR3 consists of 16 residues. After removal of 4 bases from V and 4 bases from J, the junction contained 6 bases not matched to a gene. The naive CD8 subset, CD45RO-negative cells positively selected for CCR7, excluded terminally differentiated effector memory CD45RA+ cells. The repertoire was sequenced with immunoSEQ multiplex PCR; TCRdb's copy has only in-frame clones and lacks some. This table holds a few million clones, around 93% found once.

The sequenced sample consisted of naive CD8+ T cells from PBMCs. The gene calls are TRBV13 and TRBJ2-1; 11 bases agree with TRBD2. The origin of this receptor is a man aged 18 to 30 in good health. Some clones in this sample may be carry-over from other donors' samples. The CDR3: CASSWGLAVGYNEQFF. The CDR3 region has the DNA TGTGCCAGCAGCTGGGGACTAGCGGTGGGGTACAATGAGCAGTTCTTC.